Listed here are 25 T cell receptor beta chains from one sample, sequenced in a study of beta chain features in type 1 diabetes. Broader study findings: Researchers report that Type 1 diabetes patients had moderately but significantly shorter TCRB CDR3s across all four CD4+ subsets.

Their antigens remain unidentified. Every isolated RNA sample was fully reverse transcribed, so sequencing captured expressed TCRB transcripts. Assay: immunoSEQ multiplex PCR; the TCRdb copy retains only in-frame clones and omits some. The sample yields 550,000 to 850,000 clones, roughly 12% seen once. Input material: naive CD4+ T cells from blood. The receptors derive from a man in his late teens or twenties with type 1 diabetes.

The chain carries TRBV30 and TRBJ1-2; 7 bases line up with TRBD1. After removal of 7 bases from V and 7 bases from J, the junction contained 12 bases not matched to a gene. This CDR3 region has 13 residues. Per germline, CDR1 GTSNPN and CDR2 SVGIG (reference sequence). The CDR3 region has the DNA TGTGCCTCACATCCCGGACAGGCAAGTGGCTACACCTTC. Translated: CASHPGQASGYTF.

The V gene is TRBV10-3, the J gene TRBJ1-1; D is unresolved. Germline values: CDR1 ENHRY, CDR2 SYGVKD. V lost 3 bases and J 4 bases, leaving 6 bases between the germline ends. The CDR3 is 12 amino acids. The CDR3 loop is CAISEGRTEAFF. The CDR3 DNA reads TGTGCCATCAGTGAAGGCCGCACTGAAGCTTTCTTT.

This clone was detected only a few times. The rearrangement joins TRBV9 to TRBJ1-2; D unclear. Trimming pared 3 bases from V and 8 bases from J, leaving 20 bases between. CDR1 and CDR2 from the germline V gene are SGDLS and YYNGEE. There are 15 residues in the CDR3. Here the CDR3 DNA reads TGTGCCAGCAGCGAGTTGCGGCCCTCGAGAGTGGGCTACACCTTC. Its protein product is CASSELRPSRVGYTF.

The chain employs TRBV5-1 and TRBJ1-1; unclear D gene. This CDR3 is 13 amino acids long. CDR1 is SGHRS, CDR2 YFSETQ, per germline. V lost 0 bases to trimming and J lost 10 bases, with 13 bases between them. For the CDR3, the DNA is TGCGCCAGCAGCTTGGAAGGCCCCCAGGCAGCTTTCTTT. It codes for CASSLEGPQAAFF.

In DNA form, the CDR3 reads TGTGCTAGTGGTTTGCCACACCAAAACAATGAGCAGTTCTTC. Translation: CASGLPHQNNEQFF. The chain has TRBV12-5 and TRBJ2-1; no clear D. V was cut by 2 bases and J by 5 bases, with 10 bases left in between. The length of the CDR3 is 14 residues. CDR1 is LGHNT and CDR2 is FRNRAP in the germline V gene.

This clone was detected a few times. This chain links TRBV12-5 with TRBJ2-1, with D possibly being TRBD1 (5 bases). In germline, CDR1 is LGHNT, CDR2 FRNRAP. V dropped 8 bases and J dropped 15 bases, with 8 bases sitting between them. There are 8 residues in the CDR3. This chain's CDR3 is CASHQGFF. As DNA, the CDR3 is TGTGCTAGTCACCAGGGGTTCTTC.

The genes are TRBV6-1 and TRBJ2-2, with TRBD2 matching 7 bases. Germline V lookup: CDR1 MNHNS, CDR2 SASEGT. The CDR3 sequence is 14 residues long. V lost 10 bases and J lost 0; bases outside the gene matches: 5. The CDR3 region has the DNA TGTGCCACCTGGGGGGGAGCGAACACCGGGGAGCTGTTTTTT. Translating gives CATWGGANTGELFF.

This clone was detected a few times. The V call is TRBV4-1, the J call TRBJ2-1; 10 positions match TRBD2. Germline trimming cut 5 bases from V and 7 bases from J; bases unmatched to any gene: 8. CDR1 MGHRA and CDR2 YSYEKL come from the germline V gene. This CDR3 spans 15 amino acids. CDR3 in DNA: TGCGCCAGCAGCTCGGGACTAGCGATTTTTAATGAGCAGTTCTTC. This translates into CASSSGLAIFNEQFF.

This clone was recorded a few times. The rearrangement uses TRBV5-1 and TRBJ2-5; 8 bases are a match to TRBD1. With V trimmed by 4 bases and J by 4 bases, 6 bases remained unmatched. The CDR3 sequence is 14 residues long. From germline, CDR1 is SGHRS and CDR2 YFSETQ. CDR3 sequence: CASSVPQGGETQYF. The CDR3 DNA reads TGCGCCAGCAGCGTCCCACAGGGGGGAGAGACCCAGTACTTC.

J is TRBJ2-4 and V is TRBV10-3; 8 bases map to TRBD2. Germline CDR1 is ENHRY and CDR2 is SYGVKD. After removal of 2 bases from V and 0 bases from J, the junction contained 3 bases not matched to a gene. The CDR3 runs 16 residues. Here the CDR3 reads CAISEVAGLAKNIQYF. In nucleotides, the CDR3 is TGTGCCATCAGTGAGGTAGCGGGGCTAGCCAAAAACATTCAGTACTTC.

This clone was observed a handful of times. The chain combines TRBV6-5 with TRBJ1-2; unclear D gene. CDR3 size: 11 residues. CDR1 MNHEY and CDR2 SVGAGI come from the germline V gene. The V end was cut by 5 bases, the J end by 4 bases, with 5 bases between. The CDR3 nucleotides are TGTGCCAGCAGTGCCTCCTATGGCTACACCTTC. This sequence encodes CASSASYGYTF.

The chain carries TRBV2 and TRBJ2-5, with D unclear. The germline V and J ends were trimmed by 4 bases and 4 bases, with 10 bases remaining between them. The CDR3 is 13 amino acids. Germline CDR1 SNHLY, CDR2 FYNNEI. The CDR3 nucleotides are TGTGCCAGCAGTGGAGCGAGAGCAGAGACCCAGTACTTC. It codes for CASSGARAETQYF.

The gene calls are TRBV2 and TRBJ2-3; D is uncertain. The CDR3 totals 13 residues. The V end lost 7 bases, the J end lost 2 bases, and 10 bases lay between the germline ends. Germline CDR1 SNHLY, CDR2 FYNNEI. This CDR3 is CASTQTITDTQYF. CDR3 DNA sequence: TGTGCCAGCACACAGACCATCACAGATACGCAGTATTTT.

This clone was seen a few times. This chain uses TRBV18 with TRBJ2-1; 12 bases are shared with TRBD2. The CDR3 has 15 residues. Trimming took 6 bases from V and 9 from J; bases not matched to a gene: 9. The germline V gene encodes CDR1 KGHSH and CDR2 LQKENI. The CDR3 nucleotides read TGTGCCAGCTCGCGATCTAGCGGGGGGGCCTTTGAGCAGTTCTTC. As protein: CASSRSSGGAFEQFF.

The chain carries TRBV9 and TRBJ1-2; no definite D call. Trimming took 2 bases from V and 0 from J, leaving 2 bases between them. Per the germline V gene, CDR1 is SGDLS and CDR2 is YYNGEE. This CDR3 spans 12 amino acids. CDR3 bases: TGTGCCAGCAGCGTCCCTAACTATGGCTACACCTTC. The encoded protein is CASSVPNYGYTF.

This clone was observed a single time. This sequence joins TRBV7-2 and TRBJ1-2; no clear D. V was cut by 5 bases and J by 13 bases, with 20 bases left in between. Germline V lookup: CDR1 SGHTA, CDR2 FQGNSA. The CDR3 extends over 13 amino acids. The CDR3 DNA follows: TGTGCCAGCAGCCCCCGGACGGAAGGTTTGGGCACCTTC. Its translation is CASSPRTEGLGTF.

J is TRBJ1-2 and V is TRBV30; the D is unclear. The germline V gene has CDR1 GTSNPN and CDR2 SVGIG (reference sequence). The length of the CDR3 is 12 residues. Deletions cut 0 bases from V and 8 bases from J, with 10 bases between. In nucleotides, the CDR3 is TGTGCCTGGAGTGTCCACAAGGGCGGCTACACCTTC. Residues: CAWSVHKGGYTF.

This clone has at least ten counts. The CDR3 end shows no conserved phenylalanine or tryptophan, and so a read error is likely. Because the CDR3's place on the DNA is in doubt, the DNA is left out and the CDR3 is given as listed by TCRdb. This chain uses TRBV9 with TRBJ1-4; the D call of TRBD1 is as the table states it, not checked on the DNA. The CDR3 spans 9 residues, counting both ends. The V gene's germline CDR1 is SGDLS and CDR2 YYNGEE. The CDR3: CASSATGLG.

This clone was detected a few times. The chain joins TRBV30 to TRBJ1-5, with 7 bases that match TRBD1. V lost 2 bases, J lost 6 bases, and 7 bases stayed unmatched. The CDR3 is 14 residues long. The germline CDR1 and CDR2 sequences are GTSNPN and SVGIG (reference sequence). CDR3 protein: CAWSLTTGSQPQHF. CDR3 nucleotides: TGTGCCTGGAGTCTTACGACAGGGAGTCAGCCCCAGCATTTT.

V and J are TRBV19 and TRBJ2-3, with 7 bases fitting TRBD2. Trimming took 5 bases from V and 0 from J; bases not matched to a gene: 8. CDR3 length: 16 amino acids. The germline V gene has CDR1 LNHDA and CDR2 SQIVND (reference sequence). The CDR3 loop is CASSVASGSSTDTQYF. DNA of the CDR3: TGTGCCAGTAGTGTGGCTAGCGGCTCTAGCACAGATACGCAGTATTTT.

The chain links TRBV6-5 to TRBJ2-5; TRBD1 might be the D (5 bases). Germline assignment: CDR1 MNHEY and CDR2 SVGAGI. The CDR3 extends over 13 amino acids. Trimming took off 8 bases at V and 1 base at J, with 11 bases between the two ends. The CDR3 loop is CASSTDSQETQYF. In nucleotides, the CDR3 is TGTGCCAGCTCGACAGACTCCCAAGAGACCCAGTACTTC.

This clone was seen a handful of times. V is TRBV4-2 and J is TRBJ2-5, with D perhaps matching TRBD1 or TRBD2 (5 bases each). V lost 5 bases to trimming and J lost 4 bases, with 20 bases between them. The CDR3 length is 16 residues. Germline CDR1 is LGHNA and CDR2 is YNFKEQ. CDR3 sequence: CASSSSGTEAPETQYF. CDR3 nucleotides: TGTGCCAGCAGCAGCTCCGGGACCGAGGCCCCAGAGACCCAGTACTTC.

This clone has only one observation. The gene calls are TRBV6-6 and TRBJ1-1; D unclear. The length of the CDR3 is 15 residues. The germline gives CDR1 MNHNY, CDR2 SVGAGI (reference sequence). With 2 bases removed from V and 1 base from J, the gap between germline ends came to 11 bases. The CDR3 DNA is TGTGCCAGCAGTTACCGGTGGCAGAGGAACACTGAAGCTTTCTTT. Encoded protein: CASSYRWQRNTEAFF.

The table lists this clone with a few counts. The genes are TRBV11-2 and TRBJ1-5; the match to TRBD1 covers 7 bases. V gave up 3 bases and J gave up 7 bases; unmatched junction bases: 9. The CDR3 is made up of 15 amino acids. Germline values: CDR1 SGHAT, CDR2 FQNNGV. The CDR3 bases are TGTGCCAGCAGCTTGGCGACAGGGTTAGGACAGCCCCAGCATTTT. Translating gives CASSLATGLGQPQHF. Based on the CDR3 plus reference TRBV11-2 and TRBJ1-5, the full variable domain is EAGVAQSPRYKIIEKRQSVAFWCNPISGHATLYWYQQILGQGPKLLIQFQNNGVVDDSQLPKDRFSAERLKGVDSTLKIQPAKLEDSAVYLCASSLATGLGQPQHFGDGTRLSIL.

V usage is TRBV7-9 and J usage is TRBJ2-1; D is unresolved. This CDR3 has 14 residues. V lost 4 bases and J lost 11, with 18 bases in between. CDR1 and CDR2 (germline): SEHNR, FQNEAQ (reference sequence). The CDR3 nucleotides read TGTGCCAGCAGCTCCGACTGGTCAGGACCTCAGCAGTTCTTC. Translation: CASSSDWSGPQQFF.